This entry is about one T cell receptor (beta chain). This specimen belongs to a study of blood T cell repertoires in COVID-19. Trimming pared 5 bases from V and 4 bases from J, leaving 18 bases between. Germline assignment: CDR1 SGHNT and CDR2 YENEEA. This CDR3 spans 16 amino acids. Produced via immunoSEQ multiplex PCR; TCRdb's table is partial and in-frame only. Of about 520,000 clones listed, 80% to 90% are singletons. The TCR comes from a human donor in a cohort sampled during active COVID-19. The material sequenced was peripheral blood. The rearrangement uses TRBV11-3 and TRBJ2-1; a possible D gene is TRBD2 (5 bases). In nucleotides, the CDR3 is TGTGCCAGCAGCAACTCCCGAGGGCTACTATACAATGAGCAGTTCTTC. Its protein is CASSNSRGLLYNEQFF.